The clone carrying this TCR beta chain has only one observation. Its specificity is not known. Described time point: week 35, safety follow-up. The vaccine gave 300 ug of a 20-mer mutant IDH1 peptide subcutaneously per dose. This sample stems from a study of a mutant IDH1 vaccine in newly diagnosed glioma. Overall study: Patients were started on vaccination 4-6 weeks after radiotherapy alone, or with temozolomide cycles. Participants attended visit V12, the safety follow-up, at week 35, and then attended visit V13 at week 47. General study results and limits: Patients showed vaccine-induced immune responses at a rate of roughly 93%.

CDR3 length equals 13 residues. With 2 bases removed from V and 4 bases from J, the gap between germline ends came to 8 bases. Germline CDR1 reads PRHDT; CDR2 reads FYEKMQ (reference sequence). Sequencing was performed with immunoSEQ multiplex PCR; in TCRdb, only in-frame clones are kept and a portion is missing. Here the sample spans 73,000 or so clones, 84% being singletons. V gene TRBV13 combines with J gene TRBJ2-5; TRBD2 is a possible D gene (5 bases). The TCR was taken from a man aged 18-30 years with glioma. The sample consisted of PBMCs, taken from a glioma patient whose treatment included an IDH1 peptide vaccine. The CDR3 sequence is CASSLRGLETQYF. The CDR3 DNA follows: TGTGCCAGCAGCTTACGGGGATTAGAGACCCAGTACTTC.